This TCR beta chain originates from a study of regulatory T cells in long-lasting Graves disease. With regard to this clonotype: Its matching antigen is unknown.

For TCR beta, libraries came from iRepertoire HTBI primers and Arm-PCR of CDR3 regions. MiXCR, run by TCRdb on the multiplex PCR reads, gives a single entry per CDR3 protein. The profile shows 350,000 to 500,000 distinct CDR3 sequences, roughly 15% of them singletons. The time point: newly diagnosed GD, antithyroid drugs for less than 3 months. Isolated PBMC RNA provided the starting material for the TCR library. American Thyroid Association guidelines defined Graves' disease diagnosis. Trimming took 6 bases from V and 9 from J; bases not matched to a gene: 11. Germline lookup yields CDR1 MNHEY and CDR2 SMNVEV (reference sequence). This CDR3 region has 14 residues. Study-level results: Favoring TRBV28, TRBJ1-2 and TRBJ2-5 was a feature seen in persistent disease. Limited sample numbers may have lowered accuracy.

These data were also reused for a study on T cells in Graves' hyperthyroidism and ophthalmopathy. That work adds: Uncontrolled infection, other autoimmune disease, pregnancy or lactation led to exclusion.

The gene calls are TRBV27 and TRBJ2-1; 7 nucleotides agree with TRBD2. Sequenced here: peripheral blood mononuclear cells (PBMCs), sampled at new diagnosis, from a patient treated with antithyroid drugs. The receptor was isolated from a woman in her 30s with Graves disease. The CDR3 nucleotides are TGTGCCAGCAGCCTCGATCGGGGGGACGGTGAGCAGTTCTTC. It specifies CASSLDRGDGEQFF.